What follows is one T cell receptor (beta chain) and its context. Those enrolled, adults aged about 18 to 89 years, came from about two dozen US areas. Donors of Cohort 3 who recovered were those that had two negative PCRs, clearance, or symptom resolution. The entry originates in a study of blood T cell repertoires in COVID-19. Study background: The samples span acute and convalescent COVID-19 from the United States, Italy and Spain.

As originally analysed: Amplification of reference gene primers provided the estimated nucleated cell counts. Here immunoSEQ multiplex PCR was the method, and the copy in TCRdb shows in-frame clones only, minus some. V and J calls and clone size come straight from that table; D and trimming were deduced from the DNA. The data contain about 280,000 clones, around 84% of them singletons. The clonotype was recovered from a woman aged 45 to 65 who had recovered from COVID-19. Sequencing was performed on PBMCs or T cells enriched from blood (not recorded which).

DNA of the CDR3: TGTGCCAGTAGTATAGTCTTCCAGACAGAAAGCTCCTACGAGCAGTACTTC. Translating gives CASSIVFQTESSYEQYF. This rearrangement joins TRBV19 to TRBJ2-7; TRBD1 might be the D (5 bases). Trimming removed 1 base from V and 0 bases from J, with 16 bases in between. Germline V gene data show CDR1 as LNHDA and CDR2 as SQIVND (reference sequence). The CDR3 sequence is 17 residues long.